Described below is a single TCR beta chain sequence and its context. These data come from a study of blood T cell repertoires in COVID-19. Across the study: COVID-19 samples collected from the United States, Italy and Spain covered acute and convalescent phases. PBMCs, B-cell-depleted T cells, or T cells were the source of the cDNA or gDNA that made up the material.

Germline lookup yields CDR1 MNHEY and CDR2 SMNVEV (reference sequence). V lost 4 bases and J lost 5; bases outside the gene matches: 8. The CDR3 length is 14 residues. Per the study methods: For nucleated cells, counts were estimated from reference gene primer amplification. TCRdb's copy holds only in-frame clones and misses some; the assay was immunoSEQ multiplex PCR. From that table come the V and J calls and clone size; the DNA was used to work out D and trimming. The sample contains fewer than 20,000 clones, roughly 84% of which appear only once. The sequenced sample was peripheral blood. The rearrangement joins TRBV27 to TRBJ2-7; TRBD1 matches at 7 bases. The clonotype originates from a man between 35 and 55 years old with active COVID-19. The CDR3 is CASSSRGPIDEQYF. The DNA for the CDR3 is TGTGCCAGCAGTTCGAGGGGGCCCATTGACGAGCAGTACTTC.